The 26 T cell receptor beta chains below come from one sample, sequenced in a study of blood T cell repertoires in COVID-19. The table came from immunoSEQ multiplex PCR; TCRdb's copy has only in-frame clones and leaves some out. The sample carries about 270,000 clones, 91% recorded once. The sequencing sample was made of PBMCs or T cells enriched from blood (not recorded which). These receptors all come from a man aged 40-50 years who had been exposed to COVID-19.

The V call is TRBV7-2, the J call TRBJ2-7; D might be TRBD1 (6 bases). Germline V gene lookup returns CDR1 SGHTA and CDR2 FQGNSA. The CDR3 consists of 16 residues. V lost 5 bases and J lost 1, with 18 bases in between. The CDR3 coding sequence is TGTGCCAGCAGCGAACAACCGGGACATCAATCCTACGAGCAGTACTTC. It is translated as CASSEQPGHQSYEQYF.

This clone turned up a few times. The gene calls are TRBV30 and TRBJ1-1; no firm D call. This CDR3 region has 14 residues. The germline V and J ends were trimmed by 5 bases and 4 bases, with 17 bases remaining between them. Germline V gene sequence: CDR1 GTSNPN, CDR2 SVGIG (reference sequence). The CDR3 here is CAWDEGGWGTEAFF. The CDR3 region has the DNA TGTGCCTGGGACGAGGGTGGATGGGGCACTGAAGCTTTCTTT.

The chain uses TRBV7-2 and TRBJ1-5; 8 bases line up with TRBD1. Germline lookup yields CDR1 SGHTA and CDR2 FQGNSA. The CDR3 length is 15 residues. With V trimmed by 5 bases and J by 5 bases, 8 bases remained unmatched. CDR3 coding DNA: TGTGCCAGCAGCACCAGGACAGGGCAGGATCAGCCCCAGCATTTT. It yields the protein CASSTRTGQDQPQHF.

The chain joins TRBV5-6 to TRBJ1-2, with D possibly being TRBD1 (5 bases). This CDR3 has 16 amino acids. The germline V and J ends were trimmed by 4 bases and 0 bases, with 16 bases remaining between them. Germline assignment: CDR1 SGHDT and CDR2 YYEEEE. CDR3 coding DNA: TGTGCCAGCAGCAGGTGGACACTCGCCACTAACTATGGCTACACCTTC. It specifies CASSRWTLATNYGYTF.

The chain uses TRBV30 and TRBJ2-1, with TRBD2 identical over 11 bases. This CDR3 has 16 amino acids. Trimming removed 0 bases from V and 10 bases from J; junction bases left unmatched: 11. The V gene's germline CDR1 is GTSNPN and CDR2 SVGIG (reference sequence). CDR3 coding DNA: TGTGCCTGGAGTGTCAAGACGGGACTAGCGGTCCTAGAGCAGTTCTTC. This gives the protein CAWSVKTGLAVLEQFF.

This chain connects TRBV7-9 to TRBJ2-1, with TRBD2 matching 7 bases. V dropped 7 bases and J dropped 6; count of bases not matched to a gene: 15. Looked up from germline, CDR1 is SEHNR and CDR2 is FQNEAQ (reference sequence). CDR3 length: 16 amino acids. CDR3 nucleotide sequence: TGTGCCAGCACCCCCCGTGGGCGGGAGTGGGGCAATGAGCAGTTCTTC. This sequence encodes CASTPRGREWGNEQFF.

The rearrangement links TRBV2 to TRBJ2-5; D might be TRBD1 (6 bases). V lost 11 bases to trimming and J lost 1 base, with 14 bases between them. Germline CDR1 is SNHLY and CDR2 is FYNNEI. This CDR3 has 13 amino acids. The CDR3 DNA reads TGTGCCTTGTCCGGGACAACCCAAGAGACCCAGTACTTC. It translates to CALSGTTQETQYF.

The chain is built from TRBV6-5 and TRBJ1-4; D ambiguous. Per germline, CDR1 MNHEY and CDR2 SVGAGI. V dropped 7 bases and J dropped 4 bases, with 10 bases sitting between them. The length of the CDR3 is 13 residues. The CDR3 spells CASNQVINEKLFF. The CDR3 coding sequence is TGTGCCAGCAACCAGGTGATTAATGAAAAACTGTTTTTT.

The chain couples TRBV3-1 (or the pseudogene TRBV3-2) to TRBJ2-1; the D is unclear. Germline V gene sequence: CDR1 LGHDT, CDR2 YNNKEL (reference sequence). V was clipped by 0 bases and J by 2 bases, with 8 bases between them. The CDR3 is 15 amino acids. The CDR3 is CASSQDPGPYNEQFF. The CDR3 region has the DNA TGTGCCAGCAGCCAAGATCCTGGCCCCTACAATGAGCAGTTCTTC.

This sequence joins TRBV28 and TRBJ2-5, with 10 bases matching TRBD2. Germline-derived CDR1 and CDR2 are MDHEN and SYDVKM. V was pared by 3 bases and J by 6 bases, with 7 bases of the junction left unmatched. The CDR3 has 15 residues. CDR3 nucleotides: TGTGCCAGCAGTTTTCGGACTAGCGGTAGAAAGACCCAGTACTTC. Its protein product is CASSFRTSGRKTQYF.

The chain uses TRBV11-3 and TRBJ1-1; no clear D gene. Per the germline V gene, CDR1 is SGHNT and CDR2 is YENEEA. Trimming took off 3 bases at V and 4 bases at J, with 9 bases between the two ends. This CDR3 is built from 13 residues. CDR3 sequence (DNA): TGTGCCAGCAGCTTCGCACAGAGCACTGAAGCTTTCTTT. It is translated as CASSFAQSTEAFF.

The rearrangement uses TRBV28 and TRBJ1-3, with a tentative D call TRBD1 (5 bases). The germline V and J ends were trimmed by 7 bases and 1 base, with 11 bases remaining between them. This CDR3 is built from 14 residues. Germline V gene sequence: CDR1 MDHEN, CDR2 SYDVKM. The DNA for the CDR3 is TGTGCCAGCACCCGGGGGGGATCTGGAAACACCATATATTTT. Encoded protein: CASTRGGSGNTIYF.

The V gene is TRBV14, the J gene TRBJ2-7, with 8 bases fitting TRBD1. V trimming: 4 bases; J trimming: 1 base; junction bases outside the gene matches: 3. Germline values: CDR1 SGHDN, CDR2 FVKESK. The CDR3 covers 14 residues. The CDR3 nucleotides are TGTGCCAGCAGCCCAGGACAGGGTTCCTACGAGCAGTACTTC. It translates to CASSPGQGSYEQYF.

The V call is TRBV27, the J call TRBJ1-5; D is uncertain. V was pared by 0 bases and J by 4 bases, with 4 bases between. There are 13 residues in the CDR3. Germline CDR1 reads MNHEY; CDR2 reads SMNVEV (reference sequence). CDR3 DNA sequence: TGTGCCAGCAGTTTATCGTATAATCAGCCCCAGCATTTT. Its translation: CASSLSYNQPQHF.

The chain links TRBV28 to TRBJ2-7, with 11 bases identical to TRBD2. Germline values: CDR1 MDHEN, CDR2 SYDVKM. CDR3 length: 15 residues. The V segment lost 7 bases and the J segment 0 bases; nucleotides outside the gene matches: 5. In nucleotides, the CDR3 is TGTGCCAGCATTCGACTAGCGGGACTCTCCTACGAGCAGTACTTC. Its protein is CASIRLAGLSYEQYF.

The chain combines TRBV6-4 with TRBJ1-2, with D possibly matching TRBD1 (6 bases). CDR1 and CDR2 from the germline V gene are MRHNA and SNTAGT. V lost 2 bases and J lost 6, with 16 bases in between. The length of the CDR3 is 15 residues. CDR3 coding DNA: TGTGCCAGCAGTGACACCGACGACAGGCCTAATGGCTACACCTTC. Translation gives CASSDTDDRPNGYTF.

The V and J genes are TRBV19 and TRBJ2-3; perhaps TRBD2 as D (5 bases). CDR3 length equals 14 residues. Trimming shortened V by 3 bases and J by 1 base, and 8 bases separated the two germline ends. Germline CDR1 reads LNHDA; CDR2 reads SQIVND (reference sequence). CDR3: CASSIKRRTDTQYF. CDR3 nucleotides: TGTGCCAGTAGTATCAAGCGGCGCACAGATACGCAGTATTTT.

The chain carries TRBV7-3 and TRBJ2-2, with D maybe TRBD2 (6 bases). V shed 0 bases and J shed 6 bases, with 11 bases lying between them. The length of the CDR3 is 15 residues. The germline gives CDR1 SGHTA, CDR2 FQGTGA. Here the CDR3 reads CASSLTGGIAGELFF. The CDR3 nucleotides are TGTGCCAGCAGCTTAACTGGGGGGATCGCCGGGGAGCTGTTTTTT.

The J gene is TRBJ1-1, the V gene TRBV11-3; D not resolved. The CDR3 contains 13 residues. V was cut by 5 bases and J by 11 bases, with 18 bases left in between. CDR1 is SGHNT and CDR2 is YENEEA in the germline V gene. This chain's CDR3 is CASSERLKRDAFF. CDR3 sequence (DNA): TGTGCCAGCAGCGAACGATTAAAGCGTGACGCTTTCTTT.

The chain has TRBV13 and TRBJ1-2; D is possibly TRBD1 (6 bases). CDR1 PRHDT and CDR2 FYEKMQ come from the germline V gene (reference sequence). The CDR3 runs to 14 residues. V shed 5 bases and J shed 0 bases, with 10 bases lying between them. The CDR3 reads CASSGRQANYGYTF. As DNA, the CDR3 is TGTGCCAGCAGCGGACGACAGGCTAACTATGGCTACACCTTC.

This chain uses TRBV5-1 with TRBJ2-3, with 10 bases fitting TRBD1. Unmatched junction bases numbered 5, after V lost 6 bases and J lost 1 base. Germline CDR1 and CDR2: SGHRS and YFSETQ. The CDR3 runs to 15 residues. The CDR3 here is CASNAGTGGTDTQYF. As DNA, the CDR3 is TGCGCCAGCAATGCCGGGACAGGGGGCACAGATACGCAGTATTTT.

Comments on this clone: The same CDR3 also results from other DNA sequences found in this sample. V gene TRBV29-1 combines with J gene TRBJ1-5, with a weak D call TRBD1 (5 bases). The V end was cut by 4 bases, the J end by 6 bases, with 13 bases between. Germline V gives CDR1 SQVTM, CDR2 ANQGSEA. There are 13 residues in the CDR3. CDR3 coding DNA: TGCAGCGTTGTGGTCGGGGGGGGTCAGCCCCAGCATTTT. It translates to CSVVVGGGQPQHF.

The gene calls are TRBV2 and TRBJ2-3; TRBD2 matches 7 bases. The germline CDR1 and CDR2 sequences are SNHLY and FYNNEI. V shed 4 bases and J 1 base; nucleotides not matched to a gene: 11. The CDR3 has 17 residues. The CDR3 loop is CASSGGAASGRTDTQYF. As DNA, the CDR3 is TGTGCCAGCAGTGGGGGTGCCGCTAGCGGTCGCACAGATACGCAGTATTTT.

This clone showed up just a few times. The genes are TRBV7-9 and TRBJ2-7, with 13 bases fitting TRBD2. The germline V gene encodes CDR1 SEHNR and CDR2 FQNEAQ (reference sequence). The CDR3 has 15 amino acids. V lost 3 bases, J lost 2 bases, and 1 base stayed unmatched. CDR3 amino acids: CASSFGLAGAYEQYF. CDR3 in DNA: TGTGCCAGCAGCTTCGGACTAGCGGGAGCCTACGAGCAGTACTTC. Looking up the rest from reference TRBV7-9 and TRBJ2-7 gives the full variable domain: DTGVSQNPRHKITKRGQNVTFRCDPISEHNRLYWYRQTLGQGPEFLTYFQNEAQLEKSRLLSDRFSAERPKGSFSTLEIQRTEQGDSAMYLCASSFGLAGAYEQYFGPGTRLTVT.

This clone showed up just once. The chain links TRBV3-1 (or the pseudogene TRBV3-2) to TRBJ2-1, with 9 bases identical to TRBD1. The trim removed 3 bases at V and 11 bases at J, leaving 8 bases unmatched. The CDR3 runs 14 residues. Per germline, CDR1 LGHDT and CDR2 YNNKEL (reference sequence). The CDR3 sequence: CASSQLDRGNKQFF. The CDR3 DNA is TGTGCCAGCAGCCAGCTGGACAGGGGCAACAAGCAGTTCTTC.

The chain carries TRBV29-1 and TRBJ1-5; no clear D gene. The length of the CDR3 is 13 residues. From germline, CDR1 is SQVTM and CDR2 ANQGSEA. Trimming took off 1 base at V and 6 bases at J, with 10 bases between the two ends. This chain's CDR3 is CSVEVHLSQPQHF. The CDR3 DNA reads TGCAGCGTTGAAGTCCATCTCAGTCAGCCCCAGCATTTT.